This T cell receptor beta chain was profiled in a study of human T cells and chemical hapten exposure. Time point: patch test 1, 2 weeks after DPC sensitization. Indicated treatment: therapeutic diphenylcyclopropenone sensitization with weekly scalp DPC. Blood collection happened ahead of applying each patch test. Overall study findings and caveats: The donors suffered from alopecia, so their immune response may not match that of healthy people. DPC sensitization left the count of TCRs above 1 in 1000 unchanged.

Points on this clonotype: Its antigen is not identified.

TCRdb ran MiXCR on the RACE reads and lists one entry per CDR3 protein. This sample yields just under 350,000 distinct CDR3 sequences, of which around 7% are seen a single time; 8.4% belongs to the top ten. CDR3 size: 18 residues. Germline CDR1 SGHTA, CDR2 FQGNSA. Trimming removed 5 bases from V and 2 bases from J; junction bases left unmatched: 10. V is TRBV7-2 and J is TRBJ2-7, with 15 bases lining up with TRBD2. This receptor was identified in a woman aged 18-35 years with alopecia areata. Some clones in this sample may be carry-over from other donors' samples. Source: whole blood, taken in connection with sensitization to the hapten diphenylcyclopropenone (DPC). The CDR3 DNA reads TGTGCCAGCAGCCCCCACGGACTAGCGGGGGGGTCACCCTACGAGCAGTACTTC. It yields the protein CASSPHGLAGGSPYEQYF.